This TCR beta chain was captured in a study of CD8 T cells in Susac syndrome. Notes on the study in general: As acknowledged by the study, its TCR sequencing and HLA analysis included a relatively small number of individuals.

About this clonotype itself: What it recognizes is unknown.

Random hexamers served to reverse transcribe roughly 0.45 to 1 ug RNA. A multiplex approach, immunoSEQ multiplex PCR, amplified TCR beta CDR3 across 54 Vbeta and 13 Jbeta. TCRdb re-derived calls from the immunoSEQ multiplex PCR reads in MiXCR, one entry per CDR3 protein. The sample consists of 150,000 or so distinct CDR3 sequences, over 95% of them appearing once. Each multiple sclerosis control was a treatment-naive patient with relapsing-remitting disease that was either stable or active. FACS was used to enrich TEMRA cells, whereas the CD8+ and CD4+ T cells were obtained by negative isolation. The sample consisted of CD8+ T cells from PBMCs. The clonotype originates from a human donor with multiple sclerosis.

The DNA of the CDR3 is TGTGCCTGGGGGACAGCCAATGAGCAGTTCTTC. Translating it yields CAWGTANEQFF. V gene TRBV30 combines with J gene TRBJ2-1; 7 positions match TRBD1. Germline CDR1 GTSNPN, CDR2 SVGIG (reference sequence). The CDR3 has 11 amino acids. Germline trimming cut 5 bases from V and 6 bases from J; bases unmatched to any gene: 1.